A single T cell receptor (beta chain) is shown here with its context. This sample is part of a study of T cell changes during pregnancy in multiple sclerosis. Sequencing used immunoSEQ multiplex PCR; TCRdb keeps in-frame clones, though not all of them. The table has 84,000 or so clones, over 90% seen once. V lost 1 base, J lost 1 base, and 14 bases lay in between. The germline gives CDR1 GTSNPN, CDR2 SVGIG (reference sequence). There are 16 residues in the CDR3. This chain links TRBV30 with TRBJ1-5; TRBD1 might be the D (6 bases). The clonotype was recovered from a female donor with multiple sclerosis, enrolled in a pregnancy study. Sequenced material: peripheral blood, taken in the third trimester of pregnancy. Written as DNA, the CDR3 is TGTGCCTGGAGTGGGGTTACAGGGAAGAGCAATCAGCCCCAGCATTTT. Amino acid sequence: CAWSGVTGKSNQPQHF. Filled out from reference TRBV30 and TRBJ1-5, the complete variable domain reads SQTIHQWPATLVQPVGSPLSLECTVEGTSNPNLYWYRQAAGRGLQLLFYSVGIGQISSEVPQNLSASRPQDRQFILSSKKLLLSDSGFYLCAWSGVTGKSNQPQHFGDGTRLSIL.